One sample yielded the 8 T cell receptor beta chains listed below, sequenced in a study of human T cells and chemical hapten exposure. TCRdb independently ran MiXCR on the 5' RACE reads; one entry per CDR3 protein. The sample lists more than 140,000 distinct CDR3 sequences, 3.5% to 5% occurring once. Sequencing started from total RNA isolated from unfractionated whole blood. The receptor source for this set is a female donor in good health.

This clonotype has a count of ten or more. This chain uses TRBV20-1 with TRBJ1-3; 11 nucleotides line up with TRBD1. Per germline, CDR1 DFQATT and CDR2 SNEGSKA (reference sequence). V trimming: 6 bases; J trimming: 2 bases; junction bases outside the gene matches: 6. CDR3 length equals 15 residues. The CDR3 here is CSAIGTGGTGNTIYF. The CDR3 region has the DNA TGCAGTGCAATCGGGACAGGGGGGACTGGAAACACCATATATTTT.

In this sample, this clonotype turned up many times. The chain carries TRBV7-2 and TRBJ1-2, with 8 bases aligning to TRBD1. CDR1 is SGHTA, CDR2 FQGNSA, per germline. Trimming cost V 0 bases and J 8 bases; bases outside gene matches: 8. CDR3 size: 15 residues. The CDR3 region has the DNA TGTGCCAGCAGCTTAGCCCCAGGACAGGGTGGCGGCTACACCTTC. Translated: CASSLAPGQGGGYTF.

This rearrangement joins TRBV18 to TRBJ1-1; D is possibly TRBD1 (6 bases). Germline V gene data show CDR1 as KGHSH and CDR2 as LQKENI. This CDR3 comprises 15 residues. V was clipped by 1 base and J by 1 base, with 10 bases between them. Here the CDR3 reads CASSPLGQKNTEAFF. The CDR3 bases are TGTGCCAGCTCACCACTAGGACAGAAGAACACTGAAGCTTTCTTT.

The V gene is TRBV7-2, the J gene TRBJ1-6, with a possible D match to TRBD1 (5 bases). This CDR3 spans 14 amino acids. V shed 5 bases and J shed 11 bases, with 16 bases lying between them. Germline CDR1 and CDR2: SGHTA and FQGNSA. In DNA, the CDR3 is TGTGCCAGCAGCAGAGACAGCACCGGGGCACCCCTCCACTTT. It yields the protein CASSRDSTGAPLHF.

A note on this clonotype: Here the CDR3 omits its conserved ending phenylalanine or tryptophan, so a read error is the likely source. The chain uses TRBV9 and TRBJ2-1, with D unclear. The germline CDR1 and CDR2 sequences are SGDLS and YYNGEE. This CDR3 contains 12 residues. Trimming took 5 bases from V and 7 from J, leaving 10 bases between them. In nucleotides, the CDR3 is TGTGCCAGCAGTGTTGGGTCAAATGAGCAGTTCTTA. This sequence encodes CASSVGSNEQFL.

This clonotype was recorded many times. The chain couples TRBV7-9 to TRBJ1-5; D ambiguous. The CDR3 sequence is 15 residues long. The germline CDR1 and CDR2 sequences are SEHNR and FQNEAQ (reference sequence). With 5 bases removed from V and 4 bases from J, the gap between germline ends came to 15 bases. This CDR3 is CASSPEGSVNQPQHF. In nucleotides, the CDR3 is TGTGCCAGCAGCCCTGAGGGTTCTGTAAATCAGCCCCAGCATTTT.

This clonotype was recorded many times. The chain combines TRBV29-1 with TRBJ2-5; D might be TRBD1 (6 bases). The CDR3 is 11 residues long. Germline V lookup: CDR1 SQVTM, CDR2 ANQGSEA. V gave up 5 bases and J gave up 5 bases, with 9 bases separating them. The DNA of the CDR3 is TGCAGCGTTCAGGGGCCCGAGACCCAGTACTTC. Its translation is CSVQGPETQYF.

This clonotype was counted ten times or more. The chain has TRBV11-2 and TRBJ2-3; TRBD2 agrees at 7 bases. Germline V gives CDR1 SGHAT, CDR2 FQNNGV. This CDR3 comprises 16 residues. The V gene end was trimmed by 2 bases and the J gene end by 2 bases; junction bases not matched to a gene: 7. This CDR3 is CASSLLAGVNTDTQYF. CDR3 DNA sequence: TGTGCCAGCAGCTTACTGGCGGGGGTTAACACAGATACGCAGTATTTT.